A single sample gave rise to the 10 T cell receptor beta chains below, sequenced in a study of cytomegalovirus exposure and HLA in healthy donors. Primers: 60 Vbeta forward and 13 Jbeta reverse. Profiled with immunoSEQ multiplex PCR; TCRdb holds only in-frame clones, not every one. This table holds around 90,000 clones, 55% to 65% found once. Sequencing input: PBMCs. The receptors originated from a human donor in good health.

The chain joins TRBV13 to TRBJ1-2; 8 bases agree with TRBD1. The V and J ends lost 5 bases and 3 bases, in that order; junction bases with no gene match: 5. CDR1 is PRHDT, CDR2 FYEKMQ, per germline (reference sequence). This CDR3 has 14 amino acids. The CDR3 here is CASSPGGSDYGYTF. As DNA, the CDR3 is TGTGCCAGCAGCCCAGGGGGCTCGGACTATGGCTACACCTTC.

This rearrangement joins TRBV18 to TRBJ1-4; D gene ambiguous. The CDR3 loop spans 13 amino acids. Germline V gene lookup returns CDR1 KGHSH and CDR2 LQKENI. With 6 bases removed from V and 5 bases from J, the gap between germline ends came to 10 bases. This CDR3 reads CASSIQLNEKLFF. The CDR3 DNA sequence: TGTGCCAGCTCTATCCAGTTAAATGAAAAACTGTTTTTT.

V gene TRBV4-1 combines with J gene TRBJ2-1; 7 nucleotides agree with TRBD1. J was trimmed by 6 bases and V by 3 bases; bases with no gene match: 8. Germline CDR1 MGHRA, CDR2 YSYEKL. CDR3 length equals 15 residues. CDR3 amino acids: CASSHTGAQSNEQFF. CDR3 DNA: TGCGCCAGCAGCCACACAGGGGCTCAAAGCAATGAGCAGTTCTTC.

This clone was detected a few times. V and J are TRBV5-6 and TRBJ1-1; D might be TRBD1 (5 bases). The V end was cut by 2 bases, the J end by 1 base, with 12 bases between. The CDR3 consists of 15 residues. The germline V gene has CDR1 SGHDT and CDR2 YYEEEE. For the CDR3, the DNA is TGTGCCAGCAGCTTACAAAGGGGAGGGAACACTGAAGCTTTCTTT. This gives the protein CASSLQRGGNTEAFF.

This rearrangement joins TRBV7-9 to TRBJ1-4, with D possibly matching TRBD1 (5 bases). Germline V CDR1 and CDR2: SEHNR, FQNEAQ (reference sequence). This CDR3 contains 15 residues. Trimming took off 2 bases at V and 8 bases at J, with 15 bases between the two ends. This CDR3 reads CASSLLRQGGEKLFF. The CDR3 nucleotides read TGTGCCAGCAGCTTACTGCGGCAGGGTGGAGAAAAACTGTTTTTT.

The CDR3 DNA is TGTGCCAGCAGCTTCGGACAGGGAGGTGACTATGGCTACACCTTC. Translation: CASSFGQGGDYGYTF. The V and J genes are TRBV7-3 and TRBJ1-2; 8 nucleotides agree with TRBD1. The germline V gene has CDR1 SGHTA and CDR2 FQGTGA. V dropped 3 bases and J dropped 3; count of bases not matched to a gene: 6. The CDR3 length is 15 residues.

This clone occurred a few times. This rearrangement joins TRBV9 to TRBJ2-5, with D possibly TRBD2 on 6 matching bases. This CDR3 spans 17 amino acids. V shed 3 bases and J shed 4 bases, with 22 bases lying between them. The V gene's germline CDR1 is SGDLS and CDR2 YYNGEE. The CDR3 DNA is TGTGCCAGCAGCGGCCGACCCGGGGACTCAAGAGGAGAGACCCAGTACTTC. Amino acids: CASSGRPGDSRGETQYF.

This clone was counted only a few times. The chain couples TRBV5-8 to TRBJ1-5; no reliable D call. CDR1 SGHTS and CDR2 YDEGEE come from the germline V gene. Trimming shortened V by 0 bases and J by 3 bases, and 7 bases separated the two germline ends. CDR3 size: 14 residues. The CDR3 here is CASSLDRYNQPQHF. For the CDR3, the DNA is TGTGCCAGCAGCTTGGACAGATACAATCAGCCCCAGCATTTT.

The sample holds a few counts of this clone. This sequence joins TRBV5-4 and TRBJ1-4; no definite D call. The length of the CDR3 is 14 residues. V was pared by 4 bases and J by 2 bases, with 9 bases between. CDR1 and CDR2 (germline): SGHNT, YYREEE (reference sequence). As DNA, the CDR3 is TGTGCCAGCAGCCCCGGCGGGACTAATGAAAAACTGTTTTTT. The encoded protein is CASSPGGTNEKLFF.

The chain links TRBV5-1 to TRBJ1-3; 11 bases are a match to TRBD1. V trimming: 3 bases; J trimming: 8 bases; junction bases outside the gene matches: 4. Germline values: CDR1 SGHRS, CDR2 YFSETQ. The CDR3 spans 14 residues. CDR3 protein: CASSSGTGGYTIYF. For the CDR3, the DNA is TGCGCCAGCAGCTCCGGGACAGGGGGATACACCATATATTTT.